This is a list of T cell receptor beta chains from one sample in a study of cytomegalovirus exposure and HLA in healthy donors. The table came from immunoSEQ multiplex PCR; TCRdb's copy has only in-frame clones and leaves some out. The repertoire holds some 150,000 clones, with 75% to 90% as singletons. Material for sequencing was PBMCs. These receptors were taken from a woman between 50 and 59 years old in good health and CMV-seropositive. Each CDR3 is given with its conserved first and last residue. The order of the fields is clone size, D gene, V gene, J gene, CDR3 protein, CDR3 DNA. A D gene is named only where the DNA matches it firmly. Expanded clones get a size class; other rows say once, few or many, or leave the size out.

.,.,TRBV2,TRBJ1-2,CASSDRIGGYTF,TGTGCCAGCAGCGACAGAATCGGTGGCTACACCTTC
.,.,TRBV29-1,TRBJ1-1,CSVAGPLNTEAFF,TGCAGCGTTGCAGGGCCCCTGAACACTGAAGCTTTCTTT
.,.,TRBV6-5,TRBJ2-7,CASRRTPLLGEQYF,TGTGCCAGCAGAAGGACTCCTCTTCTCGGGGAGCAGTACTTC
.,.,TRBV27,TRBJ2-1,CASSRGASGSYNEQFF,TGTGCCAGCAGTAGGGGGGCTAGCGGTTCCTACAATGAGCAGTTCTTC
.,TRBD1,TRBV9,TRBJ2-6,CASSVVDRGSSGANVLTF,TGTGCCAGCAGCGTAGTGGACAGGGGGAGCTCTGGGGCCAACGTCCTGACTTTC
.,.,TRBV5-4,TRBJ1-4,CASSDGLSLGEKLFF,TGTGCCAGCAGCGACGGACTTTCACTGGGTGAAAAACTGTTTTTT
.,TRBD2,TRBV10-3,TRBJ2-2,CAIKREVNTGELFF,TGTGCCATCAAACGGGAGGTGAACACCGGGGAGCTGTTTTTT
.,TRBD2,TRBV6-5,TRBJ2-2,CASSRGLNTGELFF,TGTGCCAGCAGCCGGGGACTAAACACCGGGGAGCTGTTTTTT
.,.,TRBV18,TRBJ1-2,CASSPVEGGRYGYTF,TGTGCCAGCTCACCAGTTGAGGGCGGCAGGTATGGCTACACCTTC
.,TRBD1,TRBV2,TRBJ2-1,CASWGQGAYYNEQFF,TGTGCCAGCTGGGGACAGGGGGCTTACTACAATGAGCAGTTCTTC
.,TRBD1,TRBV7-9,TRBJ1-1,CASSPSRDRANTKAFF,TGTGCCAGCAGCCCCTCTCGGGACAGGGCAAACACTAAAGCTTTCTTT
.,.,TRBV20-1,TRBJ2-5,CSAPRGGEQYF,TGCAGTGCCCCAAGGGGGGGTGAGCAGTACTTC
.,.,TRBV7-9,TRBJ1-4,CASSRTGSENEKLFF,TGTGCCAGCAGCAGAACAGGGTCGGAGAATGAAAAACTGTTTTTT
few,.,TRBV15,TRBJ1-5,CATSRVINQPQHF,TGTGCCACCAGCAGAGTTATCAATCAGCCCCAGCATTTT